This T cell receptor beta chain comes out of a study of radiation and T cells in renal cell carcinoma. About this clone: Its cognate antigen is unknown.

Only in-frame clones appear in the TCRdb table, and some are missing; sequencing was by immunoSEQ multiplex PCR. The sample lists about 150,000 clones, approximately 90% occurring once. V shed 4 bases and J shed 7 bases, with 16 bases lying between them. Germline V lookup: CDR1 MNHEY, CDR2 SVGAGI. This CDR3 spans 15 amino acids. The time point: blood 2 weeks post-SBRT. The treatment was: 15 Gy SBRT to primary tumor, nephrectomy 4 weeks later. Findings of the study overall: From baseline, blood top tumor clonotypes peaked at 2 weeks post-radiation.

The sequencing here drew on blood, taken from a patient whose treatment included radiotherapy and nephrectomy. V and J are TRBV6-5 and TRBJ1-4; perhaps TRBD1 as D (6 bases). This receptor was obtained from a woman aged 45-59 years with renal cell carcinoma. The CDR3 here is CASSSRGGAVEKLFF. The CDR3 DNA reads as TGTGCCAGCAGTTCCCGCGGGGGCGCGGTTGAAAAACTGTTTTTT.